This T cell receptor (beta chain) emerged from a study of T cells in Graves' hyperthyroidism and ophthalmopathy. General study findings and limits: Blood also contained most expanded thyroid clonotypes above 0.001. A model of 13 V-J pairs discriminated ophthalmopathy from stable hyperthyroidism.

Graves' hyperthyroidism without ophthalmopathy progression within 18 months was termed stable. Clinical symptoms, serum thyroxine, TRAb, thyroid ultrasound and orbital computed tomography informed diagnoses. The V end lost 0 bases, the J end lost 6 bases, and 13 bases lay between the germline ends. Germline lookup yields CDR1 SGHKS and CDR2 YYEKEE (reference sequence). The length of the CDR3 is 15 residues. Amplification of TCR beta CDR3 regions was performed using RNA transcripts as template. Initially, a first-round RT-PCR of the TCR CDR3 employed the HTBI primer set. TCRdb reprocessed the multiplex PCR reads with MiXCR, giving one entry per CDR3 protein. Among about 610,000 distinct CDR3 sequences listed, under 60% were seen once. This clonotype was counted ten times or more. The antigen remains undetermined.

The chain links TRBV5-5 to TRBJ1-5; possibly TRBD1 for D (5 bases). The TCR was taken from a woman younger than 30 with Graves' hyperthyroidism. Sample: peripheral blood or thyroid tissue (not recorded which). The CDR3 region is CASSLDGTWIQPQHF. CDR3 coding DNA: TGTGCCAGCAGCTTGGATGGGACGTGGATTCAGCCCCAGCATTTT.